Listed below are T cell receptor beta chains from one sample, sequenced in a study of patients and donors after allogeneic stem cell transplantation. TCRdb reprocessed the RT-PCR reads via MiXCR and lists one record per CDR3 protein. The data hold approximately 160,000 distinct CDR3 sequences, with 30% observed a single time. Sequencing was carried out using blood, either unsorted or a sorted T cell fraction (not recorded which). All receptors come from a human donor who was either an allogeneic HSCT recipient or a stem cell or donor lymphocyte infusion donor (not recorded which). It is not recorded whose cells these are; they may come from a transplant donor. CDR3s include the opening cysteine and the closing phenylalanine or tryptophan. A D gene is named only where the DNA matches it firmly. Clone size appears in some rows only: once, few, many, or a class for an expanded clone.

clone_size d_call v_call cdr3_aa
few TRBD1 TRBV3-1 CASSHQAGGYEQYF
. TRBD1 TRBV6-2/TRBV6-3 CASQQGLNQPQHF
. . TRBV12-3/TRBV12-4 CASRPLATGELFF
. . TRBV12-3/TRBV12-4 CASSPIAPSYNEQFF
. TRBD2 TRBV5-1 CASSLDASGYSYEQYF
. . TRBV10-1 CASSLRGTYEQYF
few TRBD2 TRBV29-1 CSVVGRAIKTQYF
few . TRBV27 CASSFYEGLRSPLHF
. . TRBV21-1 CASSVRRFLYQETQYF
few . TRBV6-5 CASRPGLRGLLLYGYTF